This T cell receptor beta chain was found in a study of shared clonotypes between healthy human individuals. Method: immunoSEQ multiplex PCR; TCRdb's copy keeps in-frame clones and lacks some. The profile covers hundreds of thousands of clones, with around 72% appearing a single time and approximately 1.8% taken by the ten largest. CD4+ cells yielded CD45RA+ naive and CD45RA-negative memory subsets. Study conclusions and caveats: With a few donors compared, roughly 5% of naive CD4 clonotypes were shared. A generally larger estimated richness was seen in naive subsets than in memory subsets.

Trimming stripped 2 bases from V and 6 bases from J, with 7 bases between. The CDR3 is made up of 12 amino acids. Germline V lookup: CDR1 KGHSH, CDR2 LQKENI. With respect to this clone: The antigen remains unidentified.

The clonotype comes from a woman under 40 in good health. The V and J genes are TRBV18 and TRBJ1-1; D is perhaps TRBD1 (5 bases). The sample consisted of memory CD4+ T cells sorted from blood. Subset meaning: CD45RA-negative fraction. CDR3 amino acids: CASSPGAPEAFF. CDR3 DNA: TGTGCCAGCTCACCAGGGGCGCCTGAAGCTTTCTTT.